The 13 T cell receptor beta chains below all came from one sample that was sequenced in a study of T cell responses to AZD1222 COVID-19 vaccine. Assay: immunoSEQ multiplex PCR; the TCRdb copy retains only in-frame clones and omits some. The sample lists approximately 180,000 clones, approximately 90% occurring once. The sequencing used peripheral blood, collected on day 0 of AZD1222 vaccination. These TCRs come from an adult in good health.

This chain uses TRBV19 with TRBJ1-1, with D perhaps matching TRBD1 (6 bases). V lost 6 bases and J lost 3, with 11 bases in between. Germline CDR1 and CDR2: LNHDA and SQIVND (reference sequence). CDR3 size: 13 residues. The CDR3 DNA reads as TGTGCCAGTAGGCAGGGGAGAGACACTGAAGCTTTCTTT. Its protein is CASRQGRDTEAFF.

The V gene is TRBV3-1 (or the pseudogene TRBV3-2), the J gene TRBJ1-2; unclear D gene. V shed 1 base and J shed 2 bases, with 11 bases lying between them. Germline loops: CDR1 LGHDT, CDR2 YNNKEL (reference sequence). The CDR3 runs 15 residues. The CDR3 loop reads CASSQGTRRNYGYTF. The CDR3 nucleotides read TGTGCCAGCAGCCAAGGAACTAGGAGAAACTATGGCTACACCTTC.

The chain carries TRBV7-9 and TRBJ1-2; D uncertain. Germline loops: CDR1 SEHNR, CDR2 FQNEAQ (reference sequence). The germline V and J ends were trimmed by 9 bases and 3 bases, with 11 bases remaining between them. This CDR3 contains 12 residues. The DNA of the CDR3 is TGTGCCAGTGCTTGGACTGACTATGGCTACACCTTC. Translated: CASAWTDYGYTF.

The CDR3 protein is CASSQSGQANYGYTF. DNA of the CDR3: TGTGCCAGCTCACAATCGGGACAGGCTAACTATGGCTACACCTTC. This chain links TRBV18 with TRBJ1-2; 8 nucleotides match TRBD1. The germline V gene encodes CDR1 KGHSH and CDR2 LQKENI. The CDR3 sequence is 15 residues long. V lost 4 bases to trimming and J lost 0 bases; unmatched junction nucleotides: 4.

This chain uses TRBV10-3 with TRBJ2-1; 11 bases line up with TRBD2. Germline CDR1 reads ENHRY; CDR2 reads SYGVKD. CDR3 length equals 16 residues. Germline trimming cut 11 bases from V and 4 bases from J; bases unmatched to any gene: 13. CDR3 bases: TGTGCCGCCAGTGTAGGTAGCGGGGGGGTATACAATGAGCAGTTCTTC. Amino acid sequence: CAASVGSGGVYNEQFF.

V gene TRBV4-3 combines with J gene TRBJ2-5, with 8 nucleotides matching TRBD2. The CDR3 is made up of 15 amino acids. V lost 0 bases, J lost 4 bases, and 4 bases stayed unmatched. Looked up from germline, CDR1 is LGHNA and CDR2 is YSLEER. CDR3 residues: CASSQEGLVGETQYF. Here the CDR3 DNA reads TGCGCCAGCAGCCAAGAGGGACTAGTTGGAGAGACCCAGTACTTC.

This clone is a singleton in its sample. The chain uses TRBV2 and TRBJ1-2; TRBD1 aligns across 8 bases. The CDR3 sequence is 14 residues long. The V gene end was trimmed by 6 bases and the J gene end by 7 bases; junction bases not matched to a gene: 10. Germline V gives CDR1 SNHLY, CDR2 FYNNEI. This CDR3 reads CASRARDRLSGYTF. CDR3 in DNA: TGTGCCAGCAGGGCCCGGGACAGGCTCTCTGGCTACACCTTC. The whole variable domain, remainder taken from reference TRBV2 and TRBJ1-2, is EPEVTQTPSHQVTQMGQEVILRCVPISNHLYFYWYRQILGQKVEFLVSFYNNEISEKSEIFDDQFSVERPDGSNFTLKIRSTKLEDSAMYFCASRARDRLSGYTFGSGTRLTVV.

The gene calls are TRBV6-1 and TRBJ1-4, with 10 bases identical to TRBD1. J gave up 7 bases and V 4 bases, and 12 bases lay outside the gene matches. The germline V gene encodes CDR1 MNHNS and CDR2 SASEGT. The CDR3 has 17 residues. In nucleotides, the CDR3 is TGTGCCAGCAGTGCCGAACCACGACAGGGGGCTTCTGAAAAACTGTTTTTT. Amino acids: CASSAEPRQGASEKLFF.

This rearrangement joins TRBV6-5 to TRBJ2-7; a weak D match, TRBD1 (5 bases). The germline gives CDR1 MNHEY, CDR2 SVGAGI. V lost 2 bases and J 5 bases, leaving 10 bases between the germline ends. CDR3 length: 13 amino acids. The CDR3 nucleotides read TGTGCCAGCAGTTACCCACAGGAGAACGAGCAGTACTTC. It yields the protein CASSYPQENEQYF.

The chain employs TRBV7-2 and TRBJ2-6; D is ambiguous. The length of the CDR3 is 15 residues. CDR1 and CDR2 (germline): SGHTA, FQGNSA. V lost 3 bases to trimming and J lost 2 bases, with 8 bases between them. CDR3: CASSFPGTGANVLTF. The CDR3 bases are TGTGCCAGCAGCTTTCCCGGAACTGGGGCCAACGTCCTGACTTTC.

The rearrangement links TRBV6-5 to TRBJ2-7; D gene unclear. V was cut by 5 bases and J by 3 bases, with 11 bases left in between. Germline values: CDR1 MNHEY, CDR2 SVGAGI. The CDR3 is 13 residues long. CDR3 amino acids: CASSPTDGYEQYF. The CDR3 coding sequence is TGTGCCAGCAGTCCAACGGACGGCTACGAGCAGTACTTC.

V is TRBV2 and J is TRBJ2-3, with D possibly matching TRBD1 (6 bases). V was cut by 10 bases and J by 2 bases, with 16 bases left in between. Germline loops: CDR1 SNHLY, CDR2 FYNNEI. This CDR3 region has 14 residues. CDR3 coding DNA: TGTGCCATCCCCCCAAACAGGGACACAGATACGCAGTATTTT. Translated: CAIPPNRDTDTQYF.

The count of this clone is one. The CDR3 nucleotides read TGTGCCAGCAGTTACCTGGGCGCTTCGAGGGGCGAGCAGTACTTC. Protein: CASSYLGASRGEQYF. This chain links TRBV6-5 with TRBJ2-7; the D gene could be TRBD1 or TRBD2 (5 bases each). CDR1 and CDR2 (germline): MNHEY, SVGAGI. V was shortened by 2 bases and J by 6 bases, with 17 bases between the two germline ends. This CDR3 is 15 amino acids long.